The 15 T cell receptor beta chains given below trace back to one sample, sequenced in a study of T cell repertoires in cytomegalovirus infection. TCRdb re-called the reads through MiXCR, storing one row per CDR3 protein. The profile covers fewer than 1,000,000 distinct CDR3 sequences, with around 32% appearing a single time and around an eighth taken by the ten largest. The antigens for these receptors are not known. The sequenced sample was cultured CD8+ T cells from PBMCs, obtained from culture after CMV antigen stimulation. The source of these receptors is a human donor in good health (CMV status not recorded). Some clones in this sample may be carry-over from other donors' samples.

In the case of this clonotype: Because the CDR3 is missing its conserved closing phenylalanine or tryptophan, this is likely a read error. Because the CDR3's place on the DNA is in doubt, the DNA is left out and the CDR3 is given as listed by TCRdb. V is TRBV7-1 and J is TRBJ1-1; TRBD1 is the table's D call, not checked against the DNA. TRBV7-1 is treated as an ORF (open reading frame) with a function not yet certain. The CDR3 is 11 amino acids long, termini counted. The CDR3 protein is CASSPEGASRT.

This clonotype was seen more than once but under ten times. The CDR3 protein is CASSLWHQILNTEAFF. CDR3 nucleotide sequence: TGTGCCAGCAGCTTGTGGCACCAGATATTGAACACTGAAGCTTTCTTT. This rearrangement joins TRBV11-2 to TRBJ1-1, with no clear D. There are 16 residues in the CDR3. V was pared by 3 bases and J by 0 bases, with 14 bases between. The germline V gene has CDR1 SGHAT and CDR2 FQNNGV.

The chain joins TRBV29-1 to TRBJ2-1; TRBD2 aligns across 8 bases. With V trimmed by 7 bases and J by 2 bases, 4 bases remained unmatched. The germline gives CDR1 SQVTM, CDR2 ANQGSEA. This CDR3 contains 13 residues. The chain's CDR3 is CSGGGFAYNEQFF. The CDR3, as DNA: TGCAGCGGCGGGGGGTTTGCCTACAATGAGCAGTTCTTC.

The CDR3 spells CASSPRGVHGYEQYV. CDR3 DNA: TGTGCCAGCAGTCCGCGGGGGGTCCACGGGTACGAGCAGTACGTC. This chain connects TRBV27 to TRBJ2-7; 8 bases agree with TRBD2. The CDR3 spans 15 residues. Trimming took 5 bases from V and 4 from J; bases not matched to a gene: 10. The germline CDR1 and CDR2 sequences are MNHEY and SMNVEV (reference sequence).

The J gene is TRBJ1-1, the V gene TRBV7-9, with D possibly being TRBD1 (5 bases). Germline V gene lookup returns CDR1 SEHNR and CDR2 FQNEAQ (reference sequence). Trimming took 3 bases from V and 1 from J, leaving 12 bases between them. The CDR3 is 15 residues long. CDR3 nucleotides: TGTGCCAGCAGCTTCCGGGACGGGTCGAACACTGAAGCTTTCTTT. It encodes CASSFRDGSNTEAFF.

This clonotype has only a few counts. The rearrangement uses TRBV7-9 and TRBJ2-1, with TRBD2 matching over 12 bases. Germline V CDR1 and CDR2: SEHNR, FQNEAQ (reference sequence). The V and J ends lost 2 bases and 6 bases, in that order; junction bases with no gene match: 5. The CDR3 runs to 16 residues. The CDR3 loop is CASSLPSGGAFNEQFF. The CDR3 DNA reads as TGTGCCAGCAGCTTACCTAGCGGGGGGGCGTTCAATGAGCAGTTCTTC.

This clonotype has a count of ten or more. This chain links TRBV6-1 with TRBJ2-4; 13 nucleotides match TRBD2. Germline V CDR1 and CDR2: MNHNS, SASEGT. Trimming at V came to 10 bases and at J to 8 bases, leaving 11 bases not matched to a gene. This CDR3 is built from 15 residues. Written as DNA, the CDR3 is TGTGCCATTCGATGGACTAGCGGGGGTTCTTACATTCAGTACTTC. Translation gives CAIRWTSGGSYIQYF.

This clonotype was observed a handful of times. The CDR3 sequence is CASRTGAEQYF. CDR3 DNA sequence: TGTGCCAGCAGGACAGGGGCCGAGCAGTACTTC. This chain joins TRBV5-5 and TRBJ2-7; 8 positions agree with TRBD1. The ends lost 5 bases at V and 6 bases at J; junction bases unmatched: 1. The germline V gene has CDR1 SGHKS and CDR2 YYEKEE (reference sequence). The CDR3 is 11 amino acids.

This clonotype was seen only a few times. The V gene is TRBV11-2, the J gene TRBJ2-3; 7 nucleotides line up with TRBD1. The germline V gene has CDR1 SGHAT and CDR2 FQNNGV. The CDR3 has 16 amino acids. Trimming took 3 bases from V and 3 from J; bases not matched to a gene: 9. CDR3 nucleotide sequence: TGTGCCAGCAGCTTTTGGTTGCAGGGGGAAACAGATACGCAGTATTTT. This encodes CASSFWLQGETDTQYF. Full variable domain (missing parts from reference TRBV11-2 and TRBJ2-3): EAGVAQSPRYKIIEKRQSVAFWCNPISGHATLYWYQQILGQGPKLLIQFQNNGVVDDSQLPKDRFSAERLKGVDSTLKIQPAKLEDSAVYLCASSFWLQGETDTQYFGPGTRLTVL.

Note on this clonotype: Being one base from a much bigger clone, this may be a read error. V and J are TRBV12-3 or TRBV12-4 and TRBJ1-5; possibly TRBD1 for D (5 bases). With 5 bases removed from V and 6 bases from J, the gap between germline ends came to 8 bases. The CDR3 has 12 amino acids. The chain's CDR3 is CASSEGVQPQHF. CDR3 nucleotide sequence: TGTGCCAGCAGTGAAGGGGTTCAGCCCCAGCATTTT.

This clonotype was recorded many times. The DNA for the CDR3 is TGTGCCAGCAGCTTGGGGACTAGCGGGGGCGCAGATACGCAGTATTTT. This translates into CASSLGTSGGADTQYF. V gene TRBV7-9 combines with J gene TRBJ2-3, with TRBD2 matching over 14 bases. Trimming removed 3 bases from V and 4 bases from J; junction bases left unmatched: 3. The CDR3 spans 16 residues. The germline V gene has CDR1 SEHNR and CDR2 FQNEAQ (reference sequence).

This clonotype has at least ten counts. J is TRBJ1-1 and V is TRBV7-6; D is unresolved. V lost 1 base and J 5 bases, leaving 11 bases between the germline ends. The CDR3 loop spans 14 amino acids. From germline, CDR1 is SGHVS and CDR2 FNYEAQ. The chain's CDR3 is CASSLGDYGTEAFF. DNA of the CDR3: TGTGCCAGCAGCTTAGGAGACTATGGGACTGAAGCTTTCTTT.

The chain joins TRBV4-2 to TRBJ2-2; possible D gene TRBD2, 6 bases. From germline, CDR1 is LGHNA and CDR2 YNFKEQ. The CDR3 covers 16 residues. Trimming removed 3 bases at V and 0 bases at J, with 11 bases between. CDR3 sequence reads: CASSHAWDSNTGELFF. The DNA of the CDR3 is TGTGCCAGCAGCCATGCTTGGGACTCGAACACCGGGGAGCTGTTTTTT.

The chain employs TRBV14 and TRBJ2-7; unclear D gene. The CDR3 loop spans 12 amino acids. The V gene's germline CDR1 is SGHDN and CDR2 FVKESK. Between the trimmed V and J ends, which lost 4 bases and 5 bases, there was a span of 9 bases. CDR3 nucleotide sequence: TGTGCCAGCAGCCGACCCCATCACGAGCAGTACGTC. This gives the protein CASSRPHHEQYV.

This clonotype was seen a few times. V is TRBV7-9 and J is TRBJ2-5, with 10 bases that match TRBD1. This CDR3 contains 15 residues. CDR1 is SEHNR, CDR2 FQNEAQ, per germline (reference sequence). J gave up 4 bases and V 3 bases, and 5 bases lay outside the gene matches. This CDR3 is CASSFDRGRGETQYF. The DNA for the CDR3 is TGTGCCAGCAGCTTCGACAGGGGGCGAGGAGAGACCCAGTACTTC.